This T cell receptor beta chain was sequenced in a study of blood T cell repertoires in COVID-19. Study background: Researchers got acute and convalescent COVID-19 samples from the United States, Italy and Spain. The cDNA or gDNA used as material had been derived from T cells, B-cell-depleted T cells, or PBMCs.

J gave up 6 bases and V 4 bases, and 19 bases lay outside the gene matches. The CDR3 has 19 amino acids. In germline, CDR1 is SGHRS, CDR2 YFSETQ. Source study methods: Researchers report that nucleated cell counts were estimated from reference gene primer amplification. TCRdb keeps only in-frame clones here, not all; method: immunoSEQ multiplex PCR. The D gene and trimming were derived from the DNA, and the V and J assignments and clone size from that table. The profile shows about 71,000 clones, roughly 80% of them singletons. The V gene is TRBV5-1, the J gene TRBJ2-2; 9 bases are shared with TRBD1. The sample taken for sequencing was peripheral blood. The TCR originated in a man between 70 and 80 years old with acute or convalescent COVID-19. The CDR3 coding sequence is TGCGCCAGCAGCCCCCTTAGCGGCCCGGGACAGGGAAGTGCCGGGGAGCTGTTTTTT. Translated: CASSPLSGPGQGSAGELFF.